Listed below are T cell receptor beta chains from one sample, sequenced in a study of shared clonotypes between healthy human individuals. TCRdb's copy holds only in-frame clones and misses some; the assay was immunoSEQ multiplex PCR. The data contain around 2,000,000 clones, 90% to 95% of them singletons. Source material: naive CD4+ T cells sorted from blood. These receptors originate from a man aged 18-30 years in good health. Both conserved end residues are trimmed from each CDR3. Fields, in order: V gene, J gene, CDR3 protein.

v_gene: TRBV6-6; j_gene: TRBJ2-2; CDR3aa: ASTLGIAGGPGELF
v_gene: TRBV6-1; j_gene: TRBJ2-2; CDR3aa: ASSGLAGGPSSTGELF
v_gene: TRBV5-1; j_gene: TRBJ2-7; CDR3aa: ASSLAPTGPYEQY
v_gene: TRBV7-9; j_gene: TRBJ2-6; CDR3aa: ASSLGNSGANVLT
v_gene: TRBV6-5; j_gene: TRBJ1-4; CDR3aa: ASSLNGFNEKLF
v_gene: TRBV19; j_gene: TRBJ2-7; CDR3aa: ASSSHGEIYEQY
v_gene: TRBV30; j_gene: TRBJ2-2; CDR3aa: AWSVIAGGRTGELF
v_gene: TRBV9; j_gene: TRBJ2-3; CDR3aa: ASSVERGIGNTDTQY
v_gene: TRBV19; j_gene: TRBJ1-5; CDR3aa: ASEGGSNQPQH
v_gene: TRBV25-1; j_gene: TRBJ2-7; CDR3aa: ASSGIAGNYEQY
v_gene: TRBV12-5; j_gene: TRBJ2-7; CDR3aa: ASGLGTSSSYEQY
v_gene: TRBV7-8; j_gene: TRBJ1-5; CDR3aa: ASSNDRASQPQH
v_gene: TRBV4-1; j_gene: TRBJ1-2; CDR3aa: ASSQPGGGEFGYT
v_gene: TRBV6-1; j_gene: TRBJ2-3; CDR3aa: ASSLGITQY
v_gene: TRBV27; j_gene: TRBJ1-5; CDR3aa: ASRKTANSNQPQH
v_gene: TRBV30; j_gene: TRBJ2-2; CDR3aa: AWSVASALTNTGELF
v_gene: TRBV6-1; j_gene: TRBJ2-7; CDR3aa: ASSPQGTSEQY
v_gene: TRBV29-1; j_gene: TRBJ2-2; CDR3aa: SVALANTGELF
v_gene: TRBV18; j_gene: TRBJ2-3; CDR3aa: ASSLGTDTQY
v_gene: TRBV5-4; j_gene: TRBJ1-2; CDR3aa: ASSLGQANYGYT
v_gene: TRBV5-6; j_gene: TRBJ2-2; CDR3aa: ASSFRLAGNTGELF
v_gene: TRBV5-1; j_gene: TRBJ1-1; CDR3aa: ASSWIGGDTEAF
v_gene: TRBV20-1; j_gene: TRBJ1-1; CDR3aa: SARDGPEAF
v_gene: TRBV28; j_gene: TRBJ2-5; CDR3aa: ASSLLGQGVETQY
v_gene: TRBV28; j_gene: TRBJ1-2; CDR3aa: ASSPSGGPYGYT
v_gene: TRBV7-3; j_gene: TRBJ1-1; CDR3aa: ASSYNWNTEAF
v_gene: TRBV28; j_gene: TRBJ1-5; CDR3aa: ASSPGTGNQPQH
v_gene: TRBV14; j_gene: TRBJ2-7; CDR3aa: ASSPIRGLYEQY